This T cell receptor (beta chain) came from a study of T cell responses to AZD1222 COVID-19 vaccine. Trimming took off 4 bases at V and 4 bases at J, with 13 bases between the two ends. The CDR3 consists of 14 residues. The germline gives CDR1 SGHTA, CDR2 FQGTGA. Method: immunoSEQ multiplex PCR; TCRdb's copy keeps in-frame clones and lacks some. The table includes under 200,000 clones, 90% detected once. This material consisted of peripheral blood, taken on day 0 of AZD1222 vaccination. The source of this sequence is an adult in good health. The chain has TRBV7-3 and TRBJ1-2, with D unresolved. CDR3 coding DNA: TGTGCCAGCAGCTCAGCACCTATGGCCTATGGCTACACCTTC. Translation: CASSSAPMAYGYTF.